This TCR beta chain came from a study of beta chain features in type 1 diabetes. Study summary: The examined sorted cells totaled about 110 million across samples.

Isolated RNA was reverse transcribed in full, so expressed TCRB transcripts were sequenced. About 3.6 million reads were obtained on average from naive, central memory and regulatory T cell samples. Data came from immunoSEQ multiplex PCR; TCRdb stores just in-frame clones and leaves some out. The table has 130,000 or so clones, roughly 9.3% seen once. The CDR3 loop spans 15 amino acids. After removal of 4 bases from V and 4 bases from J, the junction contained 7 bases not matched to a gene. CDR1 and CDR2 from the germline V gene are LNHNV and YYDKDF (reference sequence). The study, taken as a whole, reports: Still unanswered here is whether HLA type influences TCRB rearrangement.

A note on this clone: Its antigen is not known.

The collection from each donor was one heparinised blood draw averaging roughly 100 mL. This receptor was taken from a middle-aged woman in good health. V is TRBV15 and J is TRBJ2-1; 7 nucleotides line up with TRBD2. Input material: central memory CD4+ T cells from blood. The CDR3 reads CATSKGRGEYNEQFF. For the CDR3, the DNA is TGTGCCACCAGCAAGGGACGGGGGGAGTACAATGAGCAGTTCTTC.